Listed below are T cell receptor beta chains from one sample, sequenced in a study of T cell responses to AZD1222 COVID-19 vaccine. Sequencing was performed with immunoSEQ multiplex PCR; in TCRdb, only in-frame clones are kept and a portion is missing. The table includes roughly 81,000 clones, 80% to 90% detected once. The sample here was peripheral blood, taken on day 0 of AZD1222 vaccination. All receptors derive from an adult in good health. The CDR3 runs from the conserved cysteine through the conserved F or W. The D gene is left open where the match is weak. Some rows mark clone size as missing; the rest say once, few, many or name a class of expanded clone.

D	V	size	length	J	CDR3	DNA
NA	TRBV21-1	NA	13	TRBJ2-1	CASDGLLDNEQFF	TGTGCCAGCGATGGACTACTCGACAATGAGCAGTTCTTC
TRBD2	TRBV4-1	NA	15	TRBJ2-7	CASSQGAGDYYEQYF	TGCGCCAGCAGCCAGGGAGCGGGAGATTACTACGAGCAGTACTTC
NA	TRBV12-5	NA	14	TRBJ1-1	CASDDGQENTEAFF	TGTGCTAGTGATGACGGGCAGGAGAACACTGAAGCTTTCTTT
NA	TRBV4-1	once	16	TRBJ2-2	CASSQGRRGDTGELFF	TGCGCCAGCAGCCAAGGGCGAAGGGGCGACACCGGGGAGCTGTTTTTT
NA	TRBV28	NA	14	TRBJ1-4	CASNGGEANEKLFF	TGTGCCAGCAATGGAGGGGAGGCTAATGAAAAACTGTTTTTT
NA	TRBV3-1/TRBV3-2	NA	12	TRBJ2-7	CASSRPGSEQYF	TGTGCCAGCAGCCGGCCCGGCAGCGAGCAGTACTTC
NA	TRBV5-6	NA	14	TRBJ2-7	CASSLQGSSYEQYF	TGTGCCAGCAGCTTACAGGGAAGCTCCTACGAGCAGTACTTC
NA	TRBV2	NA	16	TRBJ1-5	CASSDLQGRSNQPQHF	TGTGCCAGCAGTGATTTACAGGGAAGGAGCAATCAGCCCCAGCATTTT
TRBD2	TRBV3-1/TRBV3-2	NA	15	TRBJ2-7	CASSPRPGGSYEQYF	TGTGCCAGCAGCCCAAGGCCGGGAGGATCTTACGAGCAGTACTTC
TRBD1	TRBV20-1	NA	13	TRBJ1-1	CSASNRGDTEAFF	TGCAGTGCTAGTAACAGGGGAGACACTGAAGCTTTCTTT
NA	TRBV29-1	NA	10	TRBJ2-5	CSGRQETQYF	TGCAGCGGGAGGCAAGAGACCCAGTACTTC
NA	TRBV7-2	NA	12	TRBJ1-2	CASSLANYGYTF	TGTGCCAGCAGCTTAGCGAACTATGGCTACACCTTC
NA	TRBV3-1/TRBV3-2	few	17	TRBJ2-7	CASSQDLIETPLYEQYF	TGTGCCAGCAGCCAAGATCTCATCGAGACCCCCCTCTACGAGCAGTACTTC
NA	TRBV2	NA	12	TRBJ1-2	CASSDSPYISTF	TGTGCCAGCAGCGACAGCCCCTATATATCGACCTTC
NA	TRBV19	NA	15	TRBJ2-5	CASSMGMLGGGTQYF	TGTGCCAGTAGTATGGGGATGTTGGGTGGCGGGACCCAGTACTTC
NA	TRBV27	NA	14	TRBJ1-3	CASSLEGTGNTIYF	TGTGCCAGCAGTTTAGAGGGTACTGGAAACACCATATATTTT
NA	TRBV13	NA	17	TRBJ1-1	CASSSTWGQLINTEAFF	TGTGCCAGCAGCTCCACGTGGGGACAACTCATTAACACTGAAGCTTTCTTT
NA	TRBV5-5	NA	15	TRBJ2-7	CASSLAGGSSYEQYF	TGTGCCAGCAGCTTGGCCGGGGGAAGCTCCTACGAGCAGTACTTC
TRBD1	TRBV19	NA	17	TRBJ1-5	CASSIITGAYSNQPQHF	TGTGCCAGTAGTATAATCACAGGGGCGTATAGCAATCAGCCCCAGCATTTT
NA	TRBV4-2	NA	16	TRBJ2-1	CASSQDEGQSGDEQFF	TGTGCCAGCAGCCAAGACGAGGGCCAGAGTGGCGATGAGCAGTTCTTC
NA	TRBV5-1	once	15	TRBJ2-3	CASSSGQTSTDTQYF	TGCGCCAGCAGCTCCGGACAGACTAGCACAGATACGCAGTATTTT
NA	TRBV21-1	NA	17	TRBJ2-4	CASSKGDRVRAKNIQYF	TGTGCCAGCAGCAAAGGTGACAGGGTGAGAGCCAAAAACATTCAGTACTTC
NA	TRBV18	once	15	TRBJ1-1	CASSPRQSADTEAFF	TGTGCCAGCTCACCGCGACAGAGTGCGGATACTGAAGCTTTCTTT
TRBD1	TRBV3-1/TRBV3-2	NA	15	TRBJ1-4	CASSLLGTGEVKLFF	TGTGCCAGCAGCCTCCTCGGGACAGGGGAAGTAAAACTGTTTTTT
NA	TRBV5-1	NA	16	TRBJ1-6	CASSPLGGSYNSPLHF	TGCGCCAGCAGCCCGCTGGGTGGCTCCTATAATTCACCCCTCCACTTT
NA	TRBV5-1	once	13	TRBJ2-5	CASSWEGGETQYF	TGCGCCAGCAGCTGGGAAGGGGGAGAGACCCAGTACTTC
NA	TRBV7-6	NA	16	TRBJ1-3	CASRNPYESSGNTIYF	TGTGCCAGCAGAAATCCCTACGAGAGCTCTGGAAACACCATATATTTT
NA	TRBV18	NA	15	TRBJ1-5	CASSPAGDSNQPQHF	TGTGCCAGCTCACCAGCGGGGGATAGCAATCAGCCCCAGCATTTT
NA	TRBV24-1	NA	17	TRBJ2-2	CATSDLRDIANTGELFF	TGTGCCACCAGTGATTTGCGGGACATCGCGAACACCGGGGAGCTGTTTTTT
NA	TRBV29-1	NA	12	TRBJ2-7	CSVESVTYEQYF	TGCAGCGTTGAATCGGTCACCTACGAGCAGTACTTC
TRBD1	TRBV18	NA	17	TRBJ1-5	CASSPLGTALGNQPQHF	TGTGCCAGCTCACCGCTAGGGACAGCTTTAGGCAATCAGCCCCAGCATTTT
NA	TRBV13	few	13	TRBJ2-5	CASSLGAEETQYF	TGTGCCAGCAGCCTCGGGGCAGAGGAGACCCAGTACTTC
NA	TRBV19	NA	15	TRBJ1-2	CASSMILAFDYGYTF	TGTGCCAGTAGTATGATTTTAGCTTTTGACTATGGCTACACCTTC
NA	TRBV19	NA	14	TRBJ1-3	CASSDGVGSNTIYF	TGTGCCAGCAGTGATGGGGTTGGTTCAAACACCATATATTTT
TRBD1	TRBV18	NA	16	TRBJ1-2	CASSPSTGTGNYGYTF	TGTGCCAGCTCACCCTCGACCGGGACAGGGAACTATGGCTACACCTTC
NA	TRBV5-1	NA	16	TRBJ2-7	CASSLGGHPDSYEQYF	TGCGCCAGCAGCTTGGGAGGTCACCCGGACTCCTACGAGCAGTACTTC
TRBD2	TRBV30	NA	15	TRBJ2-5	CAWSVTLAGGETQYF	TGTGCCTGGAGTGTAACACTAGCGGGAGGAGAGACCCAGTACTTC
NA	TRBV7-2	NA	18	TRBJ1-1	CASSLAWAGIKSNTEAFF	TGTGCCAGCAGCTTAGCTTGGGCAGGAATTAAGTCGAACACTGAAGCTTTCTTT
TRBD1	TRBV19	NA	16	TRBJ1-5	CASSPYGTGGNQPQHF	TGTGCCAGTAGTCCCTACGGGACAGGGGGGAATCAGCCCCAGCATTTT
TRBD1	TRBV19	NA	15	TRBJ2-7	CASTRKPGQGYEQYF	TGTGCCAGTACCAGAAAGCCGGGACAGGGATACGAGCAGTACTTC